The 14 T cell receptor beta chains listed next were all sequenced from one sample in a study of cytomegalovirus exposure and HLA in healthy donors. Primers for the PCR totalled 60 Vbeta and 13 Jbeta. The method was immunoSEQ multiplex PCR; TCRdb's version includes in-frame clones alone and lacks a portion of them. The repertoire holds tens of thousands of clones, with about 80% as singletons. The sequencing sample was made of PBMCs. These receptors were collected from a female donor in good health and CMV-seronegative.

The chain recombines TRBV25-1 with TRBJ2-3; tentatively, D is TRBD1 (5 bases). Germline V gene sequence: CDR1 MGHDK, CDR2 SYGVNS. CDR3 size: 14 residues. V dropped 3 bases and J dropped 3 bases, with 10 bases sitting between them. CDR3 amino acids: CASSDRVRTDTQYF. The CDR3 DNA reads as TGTGCCAGCAGTGACAGGGTTAGGACAGATACGCAGTATTTT.

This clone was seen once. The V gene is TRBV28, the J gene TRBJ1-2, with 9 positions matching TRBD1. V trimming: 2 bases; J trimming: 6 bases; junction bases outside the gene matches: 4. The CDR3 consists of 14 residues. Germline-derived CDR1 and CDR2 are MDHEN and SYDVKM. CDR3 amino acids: CASSLPGQGNGYTF. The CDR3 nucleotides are TGTGCCAGCAGTTTACCGGGACAGGGAAATGGCTACACCTTC.

This chain's CDR3 is CASSQQGNEQFF. DNA for the CDR3: TGTGCCAGCAGCCAACAGGGCAATGAGCAGTTCTTC. The chain couples TRBV28 to TRBJ2-1, with D tentatively TRBD1 (6 bases). This CDR3 is built from 12 residues. Trimming stripped 6 bases from V and 6 bases from J, with 9 bases between. Looked up from germline, CDR1 is MDHEN and CDR2 is SYDVKM.

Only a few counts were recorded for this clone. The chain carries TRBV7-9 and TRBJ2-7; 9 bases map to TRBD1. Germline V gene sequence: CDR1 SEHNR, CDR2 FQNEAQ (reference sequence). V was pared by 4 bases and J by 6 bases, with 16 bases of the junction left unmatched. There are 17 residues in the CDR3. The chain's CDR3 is CASSSHLPRDREGEQYF. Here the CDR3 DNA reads TGTGCCAGCAGCTCCCACCTGCCCCGGGACAGGGAAGGCGAGCAGTACTTC.

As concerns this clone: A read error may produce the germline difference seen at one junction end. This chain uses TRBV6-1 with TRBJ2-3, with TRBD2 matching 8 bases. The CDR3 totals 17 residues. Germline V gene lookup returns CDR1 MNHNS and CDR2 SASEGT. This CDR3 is CVSSEAAWSGSADTQYF. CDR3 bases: TGTGTCAGCAGTGAAGCTGCTTGGAGCGGGAGTGCAGATACGCAGTATTTT.

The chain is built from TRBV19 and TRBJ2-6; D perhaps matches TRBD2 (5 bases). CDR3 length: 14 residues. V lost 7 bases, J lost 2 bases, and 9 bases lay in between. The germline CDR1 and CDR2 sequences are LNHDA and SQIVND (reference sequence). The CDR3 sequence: CASTPRAGANVLTF. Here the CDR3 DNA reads TGTGCCAGTACCCCGCGGGCTGGGGCCAACGTCCTGACTTTC.

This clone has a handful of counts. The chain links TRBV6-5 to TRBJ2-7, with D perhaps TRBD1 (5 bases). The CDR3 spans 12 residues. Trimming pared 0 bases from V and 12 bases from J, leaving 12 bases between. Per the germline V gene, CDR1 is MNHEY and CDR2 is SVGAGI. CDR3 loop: CASSYSQGKWYF. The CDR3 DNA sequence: TGTGCCAGCAGTTACTCTCAGGGAAAATGGTACTTC.

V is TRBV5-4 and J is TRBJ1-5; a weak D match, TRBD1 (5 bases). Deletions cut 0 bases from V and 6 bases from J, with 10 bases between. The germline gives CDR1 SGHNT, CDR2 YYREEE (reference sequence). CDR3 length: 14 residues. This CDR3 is CASSLGGLGQPQHF. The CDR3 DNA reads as TGTGCCAGCAGCTTGGGGGGCTTGGGTCAGCCCCAGCATTTT.

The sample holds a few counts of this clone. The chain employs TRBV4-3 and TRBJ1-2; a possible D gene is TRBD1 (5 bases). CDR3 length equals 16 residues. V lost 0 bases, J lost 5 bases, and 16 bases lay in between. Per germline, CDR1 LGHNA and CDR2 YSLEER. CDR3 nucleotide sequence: TGCGCCAGCAGCCAAGATACCGGGGGGGGTGGATATGGCTACACCTTC. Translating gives CASSQDTGGGGYGYTF.

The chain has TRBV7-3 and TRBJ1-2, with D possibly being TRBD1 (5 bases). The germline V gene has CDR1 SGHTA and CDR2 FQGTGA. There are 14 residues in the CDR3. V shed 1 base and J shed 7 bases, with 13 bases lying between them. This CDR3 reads CASSLNPGTGGYTF. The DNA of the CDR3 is TGTGCCAGCAGCTTAAATCCGGGGACTGGTGGCTACACCTTC.

CDR3 region: CASSLGGDSYNEQFF. The CDR3 region has the DNA TGTGCCAGCAGCTTAGGCGGGGACTCCTACAATGAGCAGTTCTTC. J is TRBJ2-1 and V is TRBV7-9; tentative D call: TRBD2 (6 bases). The CDR3 has 15 amino acids. V shed 1 base and J shed 0 bases, with 7 bases lying between them. Germline V gene sequence: CDR1 SEHNR, CDR2 FQNEAQ (reference sequence).

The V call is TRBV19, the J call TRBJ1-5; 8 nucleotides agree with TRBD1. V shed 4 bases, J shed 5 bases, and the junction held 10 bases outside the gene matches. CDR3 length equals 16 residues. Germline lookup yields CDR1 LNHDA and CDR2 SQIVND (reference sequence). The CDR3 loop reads CASSTSLTGVDQPQHF. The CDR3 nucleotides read TGTGCCAGTAGTACATCCCTGACAGGGGTTGATCAGCCCCAGCATTTT.

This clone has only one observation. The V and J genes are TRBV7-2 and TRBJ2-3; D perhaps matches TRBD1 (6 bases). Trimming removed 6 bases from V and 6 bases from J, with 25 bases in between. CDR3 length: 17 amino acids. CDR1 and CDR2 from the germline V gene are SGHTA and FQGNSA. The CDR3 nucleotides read TGTGCCAGCAGGGGTAAGGTAACAGGGTGTCTTGCCGATACGCAGTATTTT. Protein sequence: CASRGKVTGCLADTQYF.

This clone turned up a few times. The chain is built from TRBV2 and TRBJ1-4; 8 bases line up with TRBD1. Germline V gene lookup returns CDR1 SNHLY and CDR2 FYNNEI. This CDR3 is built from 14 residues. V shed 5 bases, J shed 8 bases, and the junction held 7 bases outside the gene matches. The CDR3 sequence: CASSPRTGIEKLFF. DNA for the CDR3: TGTGCCAGCAGTCCACGGACAGGGATAGAAAAACTGTTTTTT. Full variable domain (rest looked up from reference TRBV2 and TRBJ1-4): EPEVTQTPSHQVTQMGQEVILRCVPISNHLYFYWYRQILGQKVEFLVSFYNNEISEKSEIFDDQFSVERPDGSNFTLKIRSTKLEDSAMYFCASSPRTGIEKLFFGSGTQLSVL.